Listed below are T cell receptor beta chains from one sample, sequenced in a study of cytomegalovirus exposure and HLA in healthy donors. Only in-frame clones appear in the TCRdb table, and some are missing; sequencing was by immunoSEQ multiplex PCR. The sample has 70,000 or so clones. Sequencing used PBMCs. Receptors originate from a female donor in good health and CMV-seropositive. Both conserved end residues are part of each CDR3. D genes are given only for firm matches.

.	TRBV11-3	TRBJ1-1	CASSPNSFRGTEAFF	TGTGCCAGCAGCCCAAACTCCTTCAGGGGCACTGAAGCTTTCTTT
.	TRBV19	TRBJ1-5	CASCLANQPQHF	TGTGCCAGTTGTTTAGCAAATCAGCCCCAGCATTTT
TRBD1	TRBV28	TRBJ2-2	CASRSSPGQGSANTGELFF	TGTGCCAGCAGGAGCTCTCCGGGACAGGGCTCTGCGAACACCGGGGAGCTGTTTTTT
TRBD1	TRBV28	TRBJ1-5	CASSQGGEGQPQHF	TGTGCCAGTAGCCAAGGGGGCGAGGGTCAGCCCCAGCATTTT
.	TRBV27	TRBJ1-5	CASSLLGGSVNQPQHF	TGTGCCAGCAGTCTACTCGGGGGGTCCGTCAATCAGCCCCAGCATTTT
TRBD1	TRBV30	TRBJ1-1	CAWNQQGATEAFF	TGTGCCTGGAACCAACAGGGGGCGACTGAAGCTTTCTTT
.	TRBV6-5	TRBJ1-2	CASSKPGIYGYTF	TGTGCCAGCAGTAAACCAGGGATCTATGGCTACACCTTC
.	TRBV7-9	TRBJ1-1	CASSLVEEVLAFF	TGTGCCAGCAGCTTAGTGGAGGAGGTCTTGGCTTTCTTT
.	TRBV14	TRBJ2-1	CASSPSGVAAYNEQFF	TGTGCCAGCAGCCCGTCGGGGGTAGCGGCCTACAATGAGCAGTTCTTC
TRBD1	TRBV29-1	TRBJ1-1	CSVKDRLNTEAFF	TGCAGCGTGAAGGACAGGTTGAACACTGAAGCTTTCTTT
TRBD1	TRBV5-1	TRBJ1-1	CASSLKKGTGTESGTEAFF	TGCGCCAGCAGCTTGAAAAAGGGGACAGGGACGGAAAGTGGCACTGAAGCTTTCTTT
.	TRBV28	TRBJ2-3	CASSFQAGWPDTQYF	TGTGCCAGCAGTTTTCAGGCGGGATGGCCAGATACGCAGTATTTT
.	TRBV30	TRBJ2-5	CAWRNGETQYF	TGTGCCTGGAGGAACGGGGAGACCCAGTACTTC
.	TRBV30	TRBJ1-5	CAWSPESSFNQPQHF	TGTGCCTGGAGTCCCGAAAGTAGCTTCAATCAGCCCCAGCATTTT
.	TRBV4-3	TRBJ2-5	CASSQDAGERETQYF	TGCGCCAGCAGCCAAGACGCAGGGGAGAGAGAGACCCAGTACTTC
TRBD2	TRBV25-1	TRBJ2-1	CASSSREGSYNEQFF	TGTGCCAGCAGTAGTCGGGAGGGTTCCTACAATGAGCAGTTCTTC
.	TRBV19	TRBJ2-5	CASSPRSYPETQYF	TGTGCCAGTAGTCCGCGTAGTTATCCAGAGACCCAGTACTTC
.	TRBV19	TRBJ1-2	CASSRLGRQNGYTF	TGTGCCAGTAGTAGGCTGGGCCGGCAGAACGGCTACACCTTC
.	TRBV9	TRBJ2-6	CASSVNIGGSGANVLTF	TGTGCCAGCAGCGTTAATATAGGGGGCTCTGGGGCCAACGTCCTGACTTTC
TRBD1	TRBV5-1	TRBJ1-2	CASGPGQGAWGYTF	TGCGCCAGCGGACCGGGACAGGGAGCTTGGGGCTACACCTTC
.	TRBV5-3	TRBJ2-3	CARSLWSFPGTASTDTQYF	TGTGCCAGAAGCTTATGGTCGTTCCCCGGGACTGCGTCCACAGATACGCAGTATTTT
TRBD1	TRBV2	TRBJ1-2	CASSFRQGRDGYTF	TGTGCCAGCAGTTTTAGACAGGGCCGGGATGGCTACACCTTC
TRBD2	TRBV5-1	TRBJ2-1	CASSLGLAGANEQFF	TGCGCCAGCAGCTTGGGACTAGCGGGAGCCAATGAGCAGTTCTTC
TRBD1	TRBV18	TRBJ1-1	CASSSYGQGTNTEAFF	TGTGCCAGCTCGAGTTACGGACAGGGGACGAACACTGAAGCTTTCTTT
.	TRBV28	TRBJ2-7	CASRQNEGEQYF	TGTGCCAGCAGACAGAACGAAGGCGAGCAGTACTTC
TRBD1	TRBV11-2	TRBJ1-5	CASSLGPPQGAGNQPQHF	TGTGCCAGCAGCTTAGGTCCCCCACAGGGGGCTGGCAATCAGCCCCAGCATTTT
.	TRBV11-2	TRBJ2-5	CASSQNQETQYF	TGTGCCAGCAGCCAAAACCAAGAGACCCAGTACTTC
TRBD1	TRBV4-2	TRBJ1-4	CASSQDGDRGGGEKLFF	TGTGCCAGCAGCCAAGATGGAGACAGGGGAGGGGGTGAAAAACTGTTTTTT
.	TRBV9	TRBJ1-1	CASSVGAGIAFF	TGTGCCAGCAGCGTAGGGGCAGGGATCGCTTTCTTT
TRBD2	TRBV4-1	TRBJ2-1	CASRRLAGVHEQFF	TGCGCCAGCAGGAGACTAGCGGGGGTACATGAGCAGTTCTTC